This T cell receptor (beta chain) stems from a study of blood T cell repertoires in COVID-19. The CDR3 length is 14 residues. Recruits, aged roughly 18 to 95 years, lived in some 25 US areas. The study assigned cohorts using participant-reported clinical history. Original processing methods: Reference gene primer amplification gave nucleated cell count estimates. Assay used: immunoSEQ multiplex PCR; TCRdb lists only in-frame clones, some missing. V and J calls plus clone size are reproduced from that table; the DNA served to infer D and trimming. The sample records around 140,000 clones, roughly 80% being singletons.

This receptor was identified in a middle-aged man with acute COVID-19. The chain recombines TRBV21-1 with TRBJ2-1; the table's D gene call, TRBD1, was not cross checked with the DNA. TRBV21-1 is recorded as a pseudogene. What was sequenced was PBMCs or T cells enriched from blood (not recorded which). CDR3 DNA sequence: TGTGCCAGCAGCAAAGAAAGACACAACAATGAGCAGTTCTTC. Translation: CASSKERHNNEQFF.